This record looks at one T cell receptor (beta chain) sequence and its context. V lost 2 bases to trimming and J lost 14 bases; unmatched junction nucleotides: 27. The CDR3 runs 19 residues. Germline CDR1 and CDR2: MNHNS and SASEGT. Study processing details: Reference gene primer amplification gave estimated nucleated cell counts. TCRdb keeps only in-frame clones here, not all; method: immunoSEQ multiplex PCR. That table furnishes V, J and clone size, whereas the DNA furnished D and trimming. The table includes 90,000 to 100,000 clones, almost 85% detected once. The sample belongs to a study of blood T cell repertoires in COVID-19. Study-level information: COVID-19 samples collected from the United States, Italy and Spain covered acute and convalescent phases. The cDNA or gDNA used as material had been derived from T cells, B-cell-depleted T cells, or PBMCs.

The chain carries TRBV6-1 and TRBJ2-1, with TRBD1 matching 7 bases. Sequencing input: peripheral blood. The receptor was derived from a man between 65 and 79 years old with acute or convalescent COVID-19. CDR3 nucleotide sequence: TGTGCCAGCAGTGAACGAAGGGACAGCGCTTTTTGGATTGGGCATACAGAGTTCTTC. Its translation is CASSERRDSAFWIGHTEFF.